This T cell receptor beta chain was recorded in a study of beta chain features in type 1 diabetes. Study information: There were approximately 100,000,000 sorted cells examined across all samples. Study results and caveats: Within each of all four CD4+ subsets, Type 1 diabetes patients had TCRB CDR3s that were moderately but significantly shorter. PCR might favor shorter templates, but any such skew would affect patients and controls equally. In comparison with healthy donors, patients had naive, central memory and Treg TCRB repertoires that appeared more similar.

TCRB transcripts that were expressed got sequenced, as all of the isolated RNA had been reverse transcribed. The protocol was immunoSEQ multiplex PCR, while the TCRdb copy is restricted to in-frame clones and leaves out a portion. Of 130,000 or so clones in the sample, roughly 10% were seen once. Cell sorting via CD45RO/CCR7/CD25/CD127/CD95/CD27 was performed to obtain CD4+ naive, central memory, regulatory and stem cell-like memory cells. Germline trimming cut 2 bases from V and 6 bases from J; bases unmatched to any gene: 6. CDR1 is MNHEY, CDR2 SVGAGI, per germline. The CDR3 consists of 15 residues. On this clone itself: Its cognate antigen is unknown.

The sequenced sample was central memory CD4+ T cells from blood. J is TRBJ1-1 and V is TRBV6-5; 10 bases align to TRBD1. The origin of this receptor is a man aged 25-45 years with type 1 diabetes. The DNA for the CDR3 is TGTGCCAGCAGTTACGGGGGGACAGGGGTCTCTGAAGCTTTCTTT. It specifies CASSYGGTGVSEAFF.